This T cell receptor beta chain was found in a study of blood T cell repertoires in COVID-19. Study details: Material from acute and convalescent COVID-19 was sourced from the United States, Italy and Spain.

Recovered participants had two consecutive negative NP/OP PCR tests, healthcare professional clearance, or symptom resolution. The assay was immunoSEQ multiplex PCR, and TCRdb's table has in-frame clones only and misses some. Among about 240,000 clones listed, approximately 90% were seen once. Deletions cut 2 bases from V and 7 bases from J, with 18 bases between. The CDR3 sequence is 15 residues long. From germline, CDR1 is SGHRS and CDR2 YFSETQ. The sequencing sample was made of PBMCs or T cells enriched from blood (not recorded which). The chain employs TRBV5-1 and TRBJ1-1, with D possibly being TRBD1 (5 bases). The clonotype comes from a woman aged 25 to 39 who had recovered from COVID-19. DNA of the CDR3: TGCGCCAGCAGCTTACCATCGGCCAGGGTTTATGAAGCTTTCTTT. Translation: CASSLPSARVYEAFF.